The source of this T cell receptor beta chain is a study of shared clonotypes between healthy human individuals. In the study overall: Each donor's CD8 memory used one plate, CD8 naive two, each CD4 subset three. General study points: Sorted-subset sequencing was shown by rarefaction to be incomplete despite large depth. The sharing of about 5% of naive CD4 clonotypes was seen across a handful of donors.

The CDR3 sequence is 14 residues long. V lost 8 bases and J lost 8; bases outside the gene matches: 8. Germline V gene data show CDR1 as WNHNN and CDR2 as SYGVQD (reference sequence). As concerns this clone: Antigen unknown.

Here immunoSEQ multiplex PCR was the method, and the copy in TCRdb shows in-frame clones only, minus some. The table shows 300,000 to 400,000 clones, with about 74% occurring only once. The sample consisted of memory CD4+ T cells sorted from blood. The subset denotes: CD45RA-negative fraction. This clonotype was obtained from a man aged 25 to 40 in good health. The chain couples TRBV10-1 to TRBJ2-1; 11 bases line up with TRBD2. CDR3 coding DNA: TGCGCCAGCTCTTCACTAGCGGGAGTCCATGAGCAGTTCTTC. Encoded protein: CASSSLAGVHEQFF.